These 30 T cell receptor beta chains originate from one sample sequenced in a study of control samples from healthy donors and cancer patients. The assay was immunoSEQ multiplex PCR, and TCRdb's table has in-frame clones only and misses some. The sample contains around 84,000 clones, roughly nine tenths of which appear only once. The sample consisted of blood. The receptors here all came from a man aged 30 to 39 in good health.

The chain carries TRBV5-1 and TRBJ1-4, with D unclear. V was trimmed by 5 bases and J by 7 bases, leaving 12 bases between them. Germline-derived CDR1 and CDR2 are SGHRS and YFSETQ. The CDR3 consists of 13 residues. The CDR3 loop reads CASSRTGGEKLFF. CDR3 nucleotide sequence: TGCGCCAGCAGTCGGACTGGCGGTGAAAAACTGTTTTTT.

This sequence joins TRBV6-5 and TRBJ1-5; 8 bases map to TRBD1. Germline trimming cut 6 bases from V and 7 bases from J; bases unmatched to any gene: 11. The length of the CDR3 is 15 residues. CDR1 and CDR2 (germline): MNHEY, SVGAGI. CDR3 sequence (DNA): TGTGCCAGCAGCAACCGGGACAGGTTCTCACAGCCCCAGCATTTT. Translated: CASSNRDRFSQPQHF.

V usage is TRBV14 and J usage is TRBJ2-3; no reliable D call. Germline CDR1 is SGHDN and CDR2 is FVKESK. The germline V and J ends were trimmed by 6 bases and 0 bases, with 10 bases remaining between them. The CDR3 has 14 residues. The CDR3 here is CASRRSASTDTQYF. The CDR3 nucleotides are TGTGCCAGCAGACGCTCAGCTAGCACAGATACGCAGTATTTT.

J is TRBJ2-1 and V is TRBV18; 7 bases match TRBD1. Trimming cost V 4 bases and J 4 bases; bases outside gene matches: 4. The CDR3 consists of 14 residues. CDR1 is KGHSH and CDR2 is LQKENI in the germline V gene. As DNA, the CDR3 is TGTGCCAGCTCACGGGACAGCCTGTACAATGAGCAGTTCTTC. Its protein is CASSRDSLYNEQFF. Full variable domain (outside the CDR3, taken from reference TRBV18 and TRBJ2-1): NAGVMQNPRHLVRRRGQEARLRCSPMKGHSHVYWYRQLPEEGLKFMVYLQKENIIDESGMPKERFSAEFPKEGPSILRIQQVVRGDSAAYFCASSRDSLYNEQFFGPGTRLTVL.

The CDR3 protein is CATSVGEGYEQYF. The CDR3 DNA sequence: TGTGCCACCAGTGTTGGCGAGGGATACGAGCAGTACTTC. This sequence joins TRBV24-1 and TRBJ2-7, with D possibly matching TRBD2 (5 bases). The V gene's germline CDR1 is KGHDR and CDR2 SFDVKD. Trimming took off 5 bases at V and 4 bases at J, with 11 bases between the two ends. The CDR3 is made up of 13 amino acids.

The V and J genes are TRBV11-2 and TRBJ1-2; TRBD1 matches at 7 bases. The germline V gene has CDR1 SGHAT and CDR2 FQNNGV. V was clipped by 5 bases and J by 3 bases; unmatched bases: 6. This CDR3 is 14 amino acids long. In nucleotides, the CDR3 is TGTGCCAGCAGCCGCTCCGGGACAGACTATGGCTACACCTTC. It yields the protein CASSRSGTDYGYTF.

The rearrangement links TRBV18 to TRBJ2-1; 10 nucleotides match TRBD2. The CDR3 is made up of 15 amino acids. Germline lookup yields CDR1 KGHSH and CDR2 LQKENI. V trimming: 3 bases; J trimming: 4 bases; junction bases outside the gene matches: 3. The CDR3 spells CASSPDSGGYNEQFF. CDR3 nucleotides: TGTGCCAGCTCACCCGATAGCGGGGGGTACAATGAGCAGTTCTTC.

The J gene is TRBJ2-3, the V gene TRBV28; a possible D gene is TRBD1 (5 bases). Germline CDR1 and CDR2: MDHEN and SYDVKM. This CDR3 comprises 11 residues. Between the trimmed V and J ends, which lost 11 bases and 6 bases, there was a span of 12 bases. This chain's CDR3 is CAFLKGDTQYF. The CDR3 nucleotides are TGTGCCTTTCTAAAGGGGGATACGCAGTATTTT.

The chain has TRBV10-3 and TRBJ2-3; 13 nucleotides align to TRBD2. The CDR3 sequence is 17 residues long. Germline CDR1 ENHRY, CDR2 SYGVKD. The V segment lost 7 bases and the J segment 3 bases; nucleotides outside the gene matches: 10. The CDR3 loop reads CAIKSPGLAGNTDTQYF. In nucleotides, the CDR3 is TGTGCCATCAAAAGTCCGGGACTAGCGGGGAATACAGATACGCAGTATTTT.

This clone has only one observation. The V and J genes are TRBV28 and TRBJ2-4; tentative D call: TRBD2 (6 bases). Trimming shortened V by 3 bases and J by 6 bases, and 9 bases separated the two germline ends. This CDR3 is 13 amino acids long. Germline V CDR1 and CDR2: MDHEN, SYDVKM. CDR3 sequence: CASSFGTSNIQYF. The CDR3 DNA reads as TGTGCCAGCAGTTTCGGGACTTCAAACATTCAGTACTTC.

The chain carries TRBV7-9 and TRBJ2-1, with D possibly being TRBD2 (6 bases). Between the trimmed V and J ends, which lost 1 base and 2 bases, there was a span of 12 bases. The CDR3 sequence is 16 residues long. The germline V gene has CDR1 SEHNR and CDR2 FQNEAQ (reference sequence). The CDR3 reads CASSLVGGRTYNEQFF. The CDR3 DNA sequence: TGTGCCAGCAGCTTAGTCGGGGGACGAACCTACAATGAGCAGTTCTTC.

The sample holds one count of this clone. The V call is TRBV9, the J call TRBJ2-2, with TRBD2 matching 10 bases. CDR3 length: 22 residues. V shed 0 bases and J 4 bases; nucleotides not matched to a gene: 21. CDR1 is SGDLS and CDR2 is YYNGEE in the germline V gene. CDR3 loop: CASSVEDPYRAGGPVGTGELFF. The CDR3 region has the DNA TGTGCCAGCAGCGTAGAAGACCCCTATCGAGCGGGAGGGCCGGTTGGCACCGGGGAGCTGTTTTTT. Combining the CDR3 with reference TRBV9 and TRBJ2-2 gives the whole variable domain DSGVTQTPKHLITATGQRVTLRCSPRSGDLSVYWYQQSLDQGLQFLIQYYNGEERAKGNILERFSAQQFPDLHSELNLSSLELGDSALYFCASSVEDPYRAGGPVGTGELFFGEGSRLTVL.

CDR3 DNA: TGTGCCAGCAGCTTGGGCACTAGCACAGATACGCAGTATTTT. Protein product: CASSLGTSTDTQYF. V and J are TRBV7-3 and TRBJ2-3; D not certain. With 3 bases removed from V and 0 bases from J, the gap between germline ends came to 7 bases. From germline, CDR1 is SGHTA and CDR2 FQGTGA. The CDR3 is 14 amino acids.

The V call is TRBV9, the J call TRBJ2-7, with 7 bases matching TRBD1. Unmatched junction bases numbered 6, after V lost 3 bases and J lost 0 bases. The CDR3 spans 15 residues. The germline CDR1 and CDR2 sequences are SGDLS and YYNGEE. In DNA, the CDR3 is TGTGCCAGCAGCGGTGGGGCAGGGGGCTCCTACGAGCAGTACTTC. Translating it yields CASSGGAGGSYEQYF. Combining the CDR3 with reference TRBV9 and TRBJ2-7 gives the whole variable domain DSGVTQTPKHLITATGQRVTLRCSPRSGDLSVYWYQQSLDQGLQFLIQYYNGEERAKGNILERFSAQQFPDLHSELNLSSLELGDSALYFCASSGGAGGSYEQYFGPGTRLTVT.

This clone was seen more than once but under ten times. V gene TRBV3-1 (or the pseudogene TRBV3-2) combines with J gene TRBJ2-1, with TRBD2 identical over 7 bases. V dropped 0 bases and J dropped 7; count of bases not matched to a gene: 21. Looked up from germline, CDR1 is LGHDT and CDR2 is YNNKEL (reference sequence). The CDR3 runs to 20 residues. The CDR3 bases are TGTGCCAGCAGCCAAGAAGGGCAAGCGGGGCCTCGAGCTCGACTTAATGAGCAGTTCTTC. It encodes CASSQEGQAGPRARLNEQFF.

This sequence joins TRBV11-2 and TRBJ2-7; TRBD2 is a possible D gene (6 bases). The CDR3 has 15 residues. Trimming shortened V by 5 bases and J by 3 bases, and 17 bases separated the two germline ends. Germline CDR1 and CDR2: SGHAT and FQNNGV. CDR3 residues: CASSPWRGGDYEQYF. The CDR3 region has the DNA TGTGCCAGCAGCCCCTGGAGGGGCGGAGACTACGAGCAGTACTTC.

CDR3 sequence (DNA): TGTGCCAGCTCGAGGCTGAACACTGAAGCTTTCTTT. Translation: CASSRLNTEAFF. The chain is built from TRBV18 and TRBJ1-1; D gene uncertain. The germline gives CDR1 KGHSH, CDR2 LQKENI. The CDR3 has 12 residues. Between the trimmed V and J ends, which lost 6 bases and 0 bases, there was a span of 5 bases.

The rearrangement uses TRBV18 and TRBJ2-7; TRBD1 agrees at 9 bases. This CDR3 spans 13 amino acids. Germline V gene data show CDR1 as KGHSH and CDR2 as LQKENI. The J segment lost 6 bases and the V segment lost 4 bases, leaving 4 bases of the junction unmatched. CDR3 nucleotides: TGTGCCAGCTCACGAAAGGACAGGGGCGAGCAGTACTTC. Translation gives CASSRKDRGEQYF.

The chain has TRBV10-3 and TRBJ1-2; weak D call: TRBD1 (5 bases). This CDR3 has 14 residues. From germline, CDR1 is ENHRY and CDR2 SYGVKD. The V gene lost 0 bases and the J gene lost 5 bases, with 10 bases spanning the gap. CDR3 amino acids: CAISESSGLYGYTF. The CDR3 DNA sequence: TGTGCCATCAGTGAGTCATCAGGGCTATATGGCTACACCTTC.

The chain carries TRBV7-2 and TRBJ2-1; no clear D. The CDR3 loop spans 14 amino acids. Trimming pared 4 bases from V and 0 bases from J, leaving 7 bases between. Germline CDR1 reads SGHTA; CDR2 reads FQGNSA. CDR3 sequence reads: CASSSPGSYNEQFF. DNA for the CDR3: TGTGCCAGCAGCTCCCCCGGCTCCTACAATGAGCAGTTCTTC.

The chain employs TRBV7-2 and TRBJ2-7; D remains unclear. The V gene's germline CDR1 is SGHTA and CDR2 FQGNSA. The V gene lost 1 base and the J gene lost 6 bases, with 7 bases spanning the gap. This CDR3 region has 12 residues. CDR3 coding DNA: TGTGCCAGCAGCTTAGAACGTGGCGAGCAGTACTTC. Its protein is CASSLERGEQYF.

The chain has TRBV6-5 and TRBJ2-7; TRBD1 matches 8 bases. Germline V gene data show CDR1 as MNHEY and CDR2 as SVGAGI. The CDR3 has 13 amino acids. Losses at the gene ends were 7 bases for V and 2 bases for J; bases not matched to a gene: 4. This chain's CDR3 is CASTKTGAYEQYF. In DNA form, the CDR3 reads TGTGCCAGCACGAAGACAGGGGCCTACGAGCAGTACTTC.

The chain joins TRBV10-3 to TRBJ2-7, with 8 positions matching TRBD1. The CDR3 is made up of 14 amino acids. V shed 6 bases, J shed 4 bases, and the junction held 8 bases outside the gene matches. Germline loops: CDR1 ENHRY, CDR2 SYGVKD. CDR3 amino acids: CAIRPGTGPYEQYF. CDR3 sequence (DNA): TGTGCCATCAGACCCGGGACAGGACCATACGAGCAGTACTTC.

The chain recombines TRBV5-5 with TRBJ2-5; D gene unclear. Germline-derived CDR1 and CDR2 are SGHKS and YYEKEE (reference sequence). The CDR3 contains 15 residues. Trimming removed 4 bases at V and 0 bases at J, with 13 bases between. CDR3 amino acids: CASSRSAVNQETQYF. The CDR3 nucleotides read TGTGCCAGCAGCCGGAGTGCGGTTAACCAAGAGACCCAGTACTTC.

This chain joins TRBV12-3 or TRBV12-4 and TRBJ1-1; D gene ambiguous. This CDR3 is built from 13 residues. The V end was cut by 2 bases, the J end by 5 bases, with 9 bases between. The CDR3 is CASSLRYKTEAFF. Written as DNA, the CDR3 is TGTGCCAGCAGTTTACGATACAAAACTGAAGCTTTCTTT.

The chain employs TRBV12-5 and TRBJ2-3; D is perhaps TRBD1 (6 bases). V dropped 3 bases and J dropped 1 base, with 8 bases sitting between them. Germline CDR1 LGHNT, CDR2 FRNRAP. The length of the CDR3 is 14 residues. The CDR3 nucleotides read TGTGCTAGTGGTTTCGCAGGGGGCACAGATACGCAGTATTTT. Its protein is CASGFAGGTDTQYF.

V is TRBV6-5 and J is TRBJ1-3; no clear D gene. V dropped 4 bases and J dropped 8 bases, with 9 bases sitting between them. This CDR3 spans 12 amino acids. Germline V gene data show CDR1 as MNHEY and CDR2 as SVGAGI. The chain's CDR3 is CASSSKLDTIYF. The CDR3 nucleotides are TGTGCCAGCAGTTCAAAACTGGACACCATATATTTT.

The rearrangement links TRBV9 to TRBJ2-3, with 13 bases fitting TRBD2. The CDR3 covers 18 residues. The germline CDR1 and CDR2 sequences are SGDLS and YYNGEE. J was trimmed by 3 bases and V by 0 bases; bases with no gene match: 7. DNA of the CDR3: TGTGCCAGCAGCGTAGCCGGGACTAGCGGGACCGGGACAGATACGCAGTATTTT. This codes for CASSVAGTSGTGTDTQYF.

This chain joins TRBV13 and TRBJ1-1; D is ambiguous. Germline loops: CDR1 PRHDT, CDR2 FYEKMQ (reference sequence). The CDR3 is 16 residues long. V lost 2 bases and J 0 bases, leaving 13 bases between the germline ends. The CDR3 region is CASSLRKVAVNTEAFF. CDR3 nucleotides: TGTGCCAGCAGCTTAAGGAAGGTGGCAGTGAACACTGAAGCTTTCTTT.

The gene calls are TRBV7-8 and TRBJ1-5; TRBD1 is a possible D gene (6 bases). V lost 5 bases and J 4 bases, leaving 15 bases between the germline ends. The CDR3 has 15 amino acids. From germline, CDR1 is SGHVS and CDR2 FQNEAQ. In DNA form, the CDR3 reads TGTGCCAGCAGCACAACGGACAGTCAAAATCAGCCCCAGCATTTT. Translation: CASSTTDSQNQPQHF.